This T cell receptor beta chain was identified during a study of CXCR3-negative and CXCR3-positive naive CD8 T cells. Study-wide results and caveats: When CXCR3-positive naive cells were set against CXCR3-negative naive cells, the former had more hydrophobic TRB CDR3s. Naive subsets showed comparable surface CD5, and TCR interaction strength was also inferred from TRB CDR3 physicochemistry. Cryopreserved cells showed partially decreased CXCR3 expression, and most assays used fresh PBMCs. TRBV-TRBJ usage was similar across naive CXCR3 subsets but distinct in memory cells. Comparably high diversity marked both naive subsets, whereas memory CD8+ cells had much lower diversity.

Germline values: CDR1 LNHDA, CDR2 SQIVND (reference sequence). This CDR3 is built from 14 residues. TRB cDNA libraries were made by UMI-labeled 5' RACE. TCRdb reprocessed the 5' RACE reads and reports one entry per CDR3 protein, with no DNA. There are tens of thousands of distinct CDR3 sequences in the sample, with over 4% held by the top ten. Points on this clonotype: Its specificity is not known.

This rearrangement joins TRBV19 to TRBJ2-7; there is no DNA to check the TCRdb D call of TRBD1. Source material: naive CXCR3+ CD8+ T cells from blood. As for subset: CD45RO-CCR7+CD27+CD95- naive CD8+ T cells expressing CXCR3 (TNR3+). The TCR sequence derives from a human donor in good health. Some clones in this sample may be carry-over from other donors' samples. This CDR3 is CASSIGRLSYEQYF.